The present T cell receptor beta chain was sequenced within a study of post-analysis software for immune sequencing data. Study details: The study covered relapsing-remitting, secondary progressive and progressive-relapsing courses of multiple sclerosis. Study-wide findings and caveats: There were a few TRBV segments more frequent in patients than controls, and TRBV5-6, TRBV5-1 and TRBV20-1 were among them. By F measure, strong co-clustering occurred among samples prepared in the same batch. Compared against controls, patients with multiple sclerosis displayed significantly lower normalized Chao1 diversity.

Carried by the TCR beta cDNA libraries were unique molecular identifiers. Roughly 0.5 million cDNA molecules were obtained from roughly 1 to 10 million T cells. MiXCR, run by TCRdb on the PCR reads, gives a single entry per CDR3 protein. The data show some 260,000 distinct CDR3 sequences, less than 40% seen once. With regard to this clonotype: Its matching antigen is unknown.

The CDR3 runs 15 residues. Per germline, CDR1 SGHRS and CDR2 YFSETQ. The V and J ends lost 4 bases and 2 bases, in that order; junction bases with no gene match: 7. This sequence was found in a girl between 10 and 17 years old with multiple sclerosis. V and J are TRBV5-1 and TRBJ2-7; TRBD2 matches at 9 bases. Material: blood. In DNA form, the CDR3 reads TGCGCCAGCAGCCCCACTAGCGGGCGTACCTACGAGCAGTACTTC. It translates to CASSPTSGRTYEQYF.